Listed below are T cell receptor beta chains from one sample, sequenced in a study of regulatory dendritic cells for organ transplantation. Clones were read by immunoSEQ multiplex PCR, and TCRdb kept only the in-frame ones, dropping some. This sample yields tens of thousands of clones, of which 85% to 95% are seen a single time; around 0.12% belongs to the top ten. The sequencing input was naive CD8+ T cells from blood. The receptors derive from a human donor in good health. Both conserved end residues are part of each CDR3. D genes are given only for firm matches. Part of the rows lack a size; the others show once, few, many or a class for expanded clones.

.	14	TRBV9	TRBD1	TRBJ1-2	TGTGCCAGCGGCGGGGACAGTCCTAACTATGGCTACACCTTC	CASGGDSPNYGYTF
once	17	TRBV19	.	TRBJ1-1	TGTGCCAGTAGTATAGACCCTGGTGGGACGCCTAACACTGAAGCTTTCTTT	CASSIDPGGTPNTEAFF
.	15	TRBV6-5	TRBD2	TRBJ2-2	TGTGCCAGCAGCCCGAGGGGAGGGGTATCCGGGGAGCTGTTTTTT	CASSPRGGVSGELFF
once	16	TRBV29-1	TRBD1	TRBJ2-7	TGCAGCGTCCAGGGGGGTCGGGGACAGGGGCCCTACGAGCAGTACTTC	CSVQGGRGQGPYEQYF
.	14	TRBV7-6	TRBD1	TRBJ2-7	TGTGCCAGCAGCTTGGGACAGAATCCCTACGAGCAGTACTTC	CASSLGQNPYEQYF
.	12	TRBV6-5	.	TRBJ1-2	TGTGCCAGCAGTTCCTCGCGGGATGGCTACACCTTC	CASSSSRDGYTF
once	13	TRBV7-9	.	TRBJ2-7	TGTGCCAGTTCGATGGGACTTAACTACGAGCAGTACTTC	CASSMGLNYEQYF
.	15	TRBV27	.	TRBJ2-5	TGTGCCAGCAGTCCTGGGACTGATGGTTTCTCGACCCAGTACTTC	CASSPGTDGFSTQYF
.	13	TRBV19	TRBD2	TRBJ2-7	TGTGCCAGTAGGGGACTAGCGAGCGACGAGCAGTACTTC	CASRGLASDEQYF
.	13	TRBV19	.	TRBJ2-5	TGTGCCAGTAGCTGGCTAGCAGGCGAGACCCAGTACTTC	CASSWLAGETQYF
.	13	TRBV19	.	TRBJ2-7	TGTGCCAGTAGTATAAAAGGTTCCGGCGAGCAGTACTTC	CASSIKGSGEQYF
.	14	TRBV9	.	TRBJ2-7	TGTGCCAGCAGCGTAGAGCCGGCCTCCTACGAGCAGTACTTC	CASSVEPASYEQYF
.	20	TRBV28	TRBD2	TRBJ2-1	TGTGCCAGCAGCCAACCAACCCCAGCGGGAGGCGATTGGTCCTACAATGAGCAGTTCTTC	CASSQPTPAGGDWSYNEQFF
once	13	TRBV11-2	.	TRBJ1-2	TGTGCCAGCAGCCTGTCAGGGGCGGATGGCTACACCTTC	CASSLSGADGYTF
.	16	TRBV27	TRBD2	TRBJ2-5	TGTGCCAGCAGCGGACTAGCGGGAGGTTACCAAGAGACCCAGTACTTC	CASSGLAGGYQETQYF